This T cell receptor (beta chain) was recorded in a study of cytomegalovirus exposure and HLA in healthy donors (dated by TCRdb to about 2017). Study-level background: In an earlier analysis of 550 to 750 of the donors, around 300 Gb of sequence data and 90 million to 120 million unique TCR beta sequences from 150 million to 200 million T cells were reported. About 5 DR-DQ haplotypes were handled as single units for association and clustering, since linkage in the cohort was strong. Donor age, sex, ethnicity and CMV serostatus were compiled together with the repertoire data. Among the roughly 390 genotyped donors, roughly 80% belonged to the genetic ancestry cluster associated with self-reported Caucasian donors. A later genetic analysis took genome-wide SNP genotypes for about 55% of the 666 donors and used that subset as a discovery cohort. Every repertoire in the discovery cohort had been generated on one and the same sequencing platform. HLA typing covered class I and class II loci at four-digit resolution. To decide whether each TCR beta V gene segment behaved as functional or pseudogenic, an earlier analysis of fewer than 750 of the donors relied on high-throughput TCR beta sequencing. The number of donors typed differed by locus, with 629-630 for A, B, C, DRB1 and DQB1, 522 for DQA1, approximately 580 for DPA1, and around 430 for DPB1. A separate validation cohort of approximately 130 different subjects was used in addition to the 666-subject first cohort. An early release covering 550 to 700 HLA-typed donors comprised about 300 gigabases of sequencing data and tens of millions of unique TCR sequences. Among 300 to 500 genotyped donors of the cohort, an average of approximately 200,000 unique TCR beta nucleotide sequences was sequenced per donor, of which about 19% were non-productive. The study aimed to test whether cataloging public T cell receptors could reveal signatures of past pathogen exposure. The study profiled the T cell repertoires of some 610 subjects by immunosequencing and related them to cytomegalovirus serostatus. The later analysis used no new phenotypic data to find candidate immune exposures, relying instead on TCR beta sequences and their occurrence across donors. To predict cytomegalovirus infection status, the study combined high-throughput TCR immunosequencing, statistical association of individual TCRs with disease status, and machine learning. A later analysis re-analyzed previously published TCR beta repertoires from several hundred donors and added high-resolution HLA genotyping to study TCR occurrence patterns.

Notes on this clone: No cognate antigen has been identified for it. No per-base quality is available; no much larger clone lies one base away.

According to the germline V gene (reference sequence), CDR1 reads SEHNR and CDR2 reads FQNEAQ. The CDR3 covers 15 residues, taking in both the cysteine and the phenylalanine. Just the 45-base CDR3 DNA is kept, in frame starting at base 1. Deletion took 3 bases off V and 4 bases off J, with a span of 10 bases between the germline ends. The library came from the immunoSEQ multiplex PCR assay. The multiplex PCR relied on a mix of 60 forward primers for TCR Vbeta segments and 13 reverse primers for TCR Jbeta segments. Amplification of the CDR3 region of rearranged TCR beta genes was performed with a multiplex PCR assay on genomic DNA. Amplified TCR beta libraries were sequenced as 87-base-pair reads on the Illumina HiSeq System. Per the authors' processing: A later analysis tallied around 87 million unique TCR beta chains across the 600 to 700 repertoires, and some 10 million of those chains were shared by two or more donors. Raw reads were error-corrected and collapsed into unique sequences by a nearest-neighbor algorithm in which closely related sequences were merged to remove PCR and sequencing errors. Alignment of CDR3 sequences to IMGT reference sequences was used to assign V, D and J gene segments. For a sequence to be retained, at least a six-nucleotide match to both a V gene segment and a J gene segment was required. Rearrangements were called productive when the CDR3 lacked stop codons and stayed in frame with V and J; all others were non-productive. CDR3 was defined by IMGT convention, running from the second conserved V-encoded cysteine to the conserved J-encoded phenylalanine. The earlier analysis of 500 to 600 of the donors excluded sequences that lacked an unambiguous match to a single V gene segment. In an earlier analysis of approximately 590 of the donors, a V segment was called functional when productive rearrangements were above 56.7%, and segregating when the standard deviation between donors exceeded 5%. A statistical classification framework was built to diagnose cytomegalovirus status from the catalog of TCR beta chain sequences. V and J gene assignment, in a later analysis, came from comparing TCR nucleotide sequences with IMGT/GENE-DB human TR gene sequences. Using the TCRdist pipeline, a later analysis assigned CDR3 sequences along with most-parsimonious VDJ recombination scenarios. A later analysis defined each TCR beta chain by its CDR3 amino acid sequence plus V-gene family, and excluded reads lacking a unique V-gene family. In a later analysis, 450 to 600 highly shared, low-generation-probability nucleotide sequences were removed to address suspected cross-contamination and a sequencing artifact. For each public chain, a later analysis derived a clonal expansion index from normalized ranks of inferred template counts within each repertoire. In a later analysis, generation probabilities were computed using a VDJ recombination model fitted to out-of-frame rearrangements, and the results were checked against IGoR. Hypergeometric tests were used in a later analysis to score TCR-TCR, TCR-HLA and TCR-CMV co-occurrence, with a repertoire-size bias correction applied to the TCR pairs. In a later analysis, false discovery rates were estimated by permuting HLA or CMV assignments 20 times. In a later analysis, co-occurring TCRs were grouped using DBSCAN, with TCRdist sequence similarity added in when clustering inside HLA-allele-positive subsets. For co-occurrence clustering, repertoires with fewer than 30,000 or more than 120,000 public chains were excluded, along with 4 to 6 repertoires with anomalous nucleotide sharing. TCRdb's version of the immuneACCESS table is confined to in-frame rearrangements and falls short of the full clone set. An unresolved V gene accounts for under half of the shortfall where checked; the remainder is of unknown origin. V, J and clone size are those of that table, while D and trimming were read from the DNA. A total of around 130,000 clones appear in this sample, about 79% of them only once. Of the sample, 2% to 3% falls within the top ten clones.

The cohort comprised 670 or so healthy bone marrow donors. At the time of sampling, all cohort members were nominally healthy, though unrecorded immune exposures were likely present. The donor tested CMV seronegative, placing the donor among the 350 or so seronegative members of the cohort. Each donor provided a peripheral blood sample, and peripheral blood mononuclear cells were used for TCR beta sequencing. Genomic DNA was extracted from the blood cell samples with the Qiagen DNeasy Blood Extraction Kit. On the study overall, not on this receptor specifically: Linkage disequilibrium might explain the correlated functional status among segregating V segments, but an unknown experimental factor could not be ruled out. In a later analysis, HLA-associated TCR beta chains showed more clonal expansion and lower generation probabilities than non-associated chains that were equally common. The only immune exposure information available for the cohort was CMV serostatus. A few of the identified cytomegalovirus-associated TCR beta chains were confirmed in vitro to be specific for cytomegalovirus antigens. In an earlier analysis of some 500 of the donors, most TCR beta V segments were observed in productive rearrangements about 90% or about 30% of the time, broadly matching IMGT annotations. Most TCR sequences were seen in very few donors, while some public TCRs were found in many individuals. At a false discovery rate of 0.05, a later analysis linked 16,951 TCR beta sequences to specific HLA alleles. Presence/absence analyses assumed roughly uniform sequencing depth across donors, an assumption that may not hold. A cluster of highly shared sequence variants was judged likely to be a technical artifact of the sequencing pipeline. The authors suggested that the approach could potentially be generalized to other disease states and immunological phenotypes. A later analysis reported that several top co-occurrence clusters appeared linked to parvovirus B19, influenza, CMV and Epstein-Barr virus. Because counts were too low, fewer than 20 rarely observed V segments, including chromosome 9 orphons, were excluded from the earlier analysis of about 500 of the donors. In a later genetic analysis, a missense DCLRE1C variant was associated with V-gene and J-gene trimming of TCR beta chains, and the association was replicated in an independent cohort. Because some donors lacked HLA typing at each locus, the association tests relied only on the typed subset. Some IMGT-functional V segments, including TRBV6-2 and TRBV6-3, could not be distinguished by the 87-base-pair reads and were therefore excluded. A further reported finding was that TCR beta sequences accurately predicted the HLA-A and HLA-B alleles for most subjects in the first cohort. According to a later genetic analysis, donors in an Asian-associated ancestry cluster had fewer N-insertions in productive TCRs than the approximately 630-donor mean. A total of about 180 TCR beta chains were listed by the study as associated with cytomegalovirus. The classifier was reported to diagnose cytomegalovirus status with high specificity and sensitivity in both the original cohort and the validation cohort. In this cohort, only TCR beta chains were sequenced, and detectable features were limited by the absence of alpha or paired-chain data. When HLA alleles, especially DR and DQ, strongly co-occurred, attributing TCR associations to individual alleles was difficult. In a later analysis, the rate of TCR association differed among HLA loci, with DRB1 alleles having the most associated TCRs and HLA-C alleles having the fewest. A later analysis found that most CMV-associated TCR beta chains appeared HLA-restricted, with HLA associations seemingly driven largely by CMV exposure.

Sequenced input: PBMCs. The chain uses TRBV7-9 and TRBJ2-6; the D gene cannot be resolved reliably. The origin of this receptor is a man aged 45-60 years in good health and CMV-seronegative. CDR3 loop: CASSFIVSGANVLTF. The DNA sequence is as follows: TGTGCCAGCAGCTTTATCGTATCCGGGGCCAACGTCCTGACTTTC.